The source of this T cell receptor beta chain is a study of shared clonotypes between healthy human individuals. V dropped 7 bases and J dropped 5; count of bases not matched to a gene: 11. This CDR3 contains 15 residues. Germline assignment: CDR1 LNHDA and CDR2 SQIVND (reference sequence). Measured with immunoSEQ multiplex PCR; TCRdb has only the in-frame clones, and not every one. The table shows roughly 490,000 clones, with over 60% occurring only once. The sample was PBMCs. This TCR came from a woman between 40 and 55 years old in good health. Some clones in this sample may be carry-over from other donors' samples. This rearrangement joins TRBV19 to TRBJ1-1; 9 bases fit TRBD1. The DNA of the CDR3 is TGTGCCAGTACCGCTTGGGGGACAGGGTTGACTGAAGCTTTCTTT. Translation gives CASTAWGTGLTEAFF.